The 23 T cell receptor beta chains presented below share a single source sample, sequenced in a study of cytomegalovirus exposure and HLA in healthy donors. The study ran its PCR with 60 Vbeta and 13 Jbeta primers. Assay: immunoSEQ multiplex PCR; the TCRdb copy retains only in-frame clones and omits some. The sample lists under 150,000 clones; about 84% were seen once. The specimen sequenced was PBMCs. The receptor source for this set is a man in his fifties in good health and CMV-seronegative.

This chain connects TRBV19 to TRBJ1-1, with 9 bases aligning to TRBD1. This CDR3 comprises 17 residues. Germline CDR1 is LNHDA and CDR2 is SQIVND (reference sequence). The V segment lost 5 bases and the J segment 1 base; nucleotides outside the gene matches: 11. The CDR3 bases are TGTGCCAGTAGTTCGTCACAGGGGGCCGGGCGGAACACTGAAGCTTTCTTT. It specifies CASSSSQGAGRNTEAFF.

The chain combines TRBV28 with TRBJ2-7, with 9 bases fitting TRBD1. The CDR3 has 15 residues. Unmatched junction bases numbered 12, after V lost 6 bases and J lost 6 bases. The germline V gene has CDR1 MDHEN and CDR2 SYDVKM. For the CDR3, the DNA is TGTGCCAGCAGCTCCGCCGGGACAGGGTCGGGCGAGCAGTACTTC. Its protein is CASSSAGTGSGEQYF.

The chain uses TRBV6-5 and TRBJ1-2, with 9 bases aligning to TRBD1. The CDR3 is made up of 14 amino acids. Germline V gives CDR1 MNHEY, CDR2 SVGAGI. V lost 6 bases and J lost 4; bases outside the gene matches: 6. CDR3 sequence reads: CASRRTGGFYGYTF. The DNA for the CDR3 is TGTGCCAGCAGACGAACAGGGGGCTTCTATGGCTACACCTTC.

This clone was detected a few times. This rearrangement joins TRBV25-1 to TRBJ2-7, with 8 nucleotides matching TRBD2. V dropped 6 bases and J dropped 4; count of bases not matched to a gene: 5. Looked up from germline, CDR1 is MGHDK and CDR2 is SYGVNS. The CDR3 is made up of 13 amino acids. The DNA for the CDR3 is TGTGCCAGCAGCCCGGGGGGGAGGTACGAGCAGTACTTC. Protein product: CASSPGGRYEQYF.

Only one count was recorded for this clone. The chain recombines TRBV28 with TRBJ1-2; TRBD1 agrees at 9 bases. V dropped 3 bases and J dropped 3; count of bases not matched to a gene: 8. The CDR3 runs to 16 residues. CDR1 and CDR2 from the germline V gene are MDHEN and SYDVKM. This chain's CDR3 is CASSFDGGQGDYGYTF. For the CDR3, the DNA is TGTGCCAGCAGTTTCGATGGGGGACAGGGTGACTATGGCTACACCTTC.

The chain uses TRBV6-5 and TRBJ2-1; D ambiguous. This CDR3 has 14 residues. Germline V gives CDR1 MNHEY, CDR2 SVGAGI. The V end lost 8 bases, the J end lost 3 bases, and 14 bases lay between the germline ends. The CDR3: CASSRAGYYNEQFF. In DNA, the CDR3 is TGTGCCAGCTCCCGCGCAGGATACTACAATGAGCAGTTCTTC.

The CDR3: CASSLKSPSGGLSSYNEQFF. The CDR3, as DNA: TGCGCCAGCAGCTTAAAGTCGCCTAGCGGGGGGTTGAGCTCCTACAATGAGCAGTTCTTC. This chain joins TRBV5-1 and TRBJ2-1; 11 nucleotides match TRBD2. Germline trimming cut 2 bases from V and 0 bases from J; bases unmatched to any gene: 13. Germline-derived CDR1 and CDR2 are SGHRS and YFSETQ. The CDR3 covers 20 residues.

This rearrangement joins TRBV9 to TRBJ2-7, with 8 nucleotides matching TRBD2. This CDR3 is 15 amino acids long. J gave up 4 bases and V 2 bases, and 8 bases lay outside the gene matches. The V gene's germline CDR1 is SGDLS and CDR2 YYNGEE. The CDR3 bases are TGTGCCAGCAGCGTCTCCGGGACTAGTGGTTACGAGCAGTACTTC. The encoded protein is CASSVSGTSGYEQYF.

The J gene is TRBJ1-2, the V gene TRBV19, with D unclear. From germline, CDR1 is LNHDA and CDR2 SQIVND (reference sequence). The CDR3 extends over 13 amino acids. V was cut by 5 bases and J by 4 bases, with 11 bases left in between. CDR3 amino acids: CASSDSPGYGYTF. The CDR3 DNA follows: TGTGCCAGTAGTGATAGTCCGGGCTATGGCTACACCTTC.

This clone was recorded once. The chain joins TRBV29-1 to TRBJ1-1; D call uncertain. The CDR3 has 13 amino acids. CDR1 is SQVTM, CDR2 ANQGSEA, per germline. V lost 6 bases, J lost 3 bases, and 14 bases lay in between. In DNA form, the CDR3 reads TGCAGCGTGCCGTTTCGGGGAGACACTGAAGCTTTCTTT. Amino acids: CSVPFRGDTEAFF.

The V gene is TRBV5-1, the J gene TRBJ2-3; weak D call: TRBD2 (6 bases). Trimming took off 3 bases at V and 8 bases at J, with 13 bases between the two ends. Germline CDR1 reads SGHRS; CDR2 reads YFSETQ. The CDR3 extends over 13 amino acids. This CDR3 reads CASSSGGLATQYF. DNA of the CDR3: TGCGCCAGCAGCTCCGGGGGTCTTGCTACGCAGTATTTT.

This chain uses TRBV28 with TRBJ1-6; 9 bases align to TRBD1. V dropped 5 bases and J dropped 7; count of bases not matched to a gene: 6. Germline assignment: CDR1 MDHEN and CDR2 SYDVKM. This CDR3 has 15 residues. The CDR3 DNA reads TGTGCCAGCAGTGCGCAGGGGACAGGGAATTCACCCCTCCACTTT. Protein product: CASSAQGTGNSPLHF.

V and J are TRBV7-2 and TRBJ1-1, with a weak D call TRBD1 (6 bases). The length of the CDR3 is 15 residues. Between the trimmed V and J ends, which lost 0 bases and 7 bases, there was a span of 15 bases. Germline V lookup: CDR1 SGHTA, CDR2 FQGNSA. The CDR3 region is CASSLASGTGFEAFF. CDR3 nucleotide sequence: TGTGCCAGCAGCTTAGCGTCGGGCACAGGGTTTGAAGCTTTCTTT.

This rearrangement joins TRBV30 to TRBJ2-6; 9 bases are shared with TRBD1. The ends lost 0 bases at V and 3 bases at J; junction bases unmatched: 12. Germline V gene sequence: CDR1 GTSNPN, CDR2 SVGIG (reference sequence). There are 19 residues in the CDR3. CDR3 in amino acids: CAWSVLAPGQGFGANVLTF. DNA of the CDR3: TGTGCCTGGAGTGTCCTTGCACCGGGACAGGGCTTTGGGGCCAACGTCCTGACTTTC.

This clone appeared a few times. This rearrangement joins TRBV7-9 to TRBJ1-4, with 9 bases aligning to TRBD1. The J segment lost 8 bases and the V segment lost 5 bases, leaving 12 bases of the junction unmatched. This CDR3 is built from 16 residues. Germline-derived CDR1 and CDR2 are SEHNR and FQNEAQ (reference sequence). CDR3 in amino acids: CASSPLLDRGREKLFF. The CDR3 coding sequence is TGTGCCAGCAGCCCCCTTTTGGACAGGGGCCGAGAAAAACTGTTTTTT.

This clone has more than one count but fewer than ten. The chain couples TRBV7-2 to TRBJ1-1; D unresolved. CDR3 length: 14 residues. Trimming left V 1 base short and J 1 base short, with 7 bases between. Germline CDR1 and CDR2: SGHTA and FQGNSA. CDR3 nucleotide sequence: TGTGCCAGCAGCTTAGGGTCAGAGAACACTGAAGCTTTCTTT. It specifies CASSLGSENTEAFF.

In regard to this clone: Within the sample, other DNA sequences also encode this same CDR3. This chain connects TRBV5-1 to TRBJ1-1, with 8 bases matching TRBD1. The J segment lost 1 base and the V segment lost 3 bases, leaving 5 bases of the junction unmatched. The CDR3 sequence is 15 residues long. Germline values: CDR1 SGHRS, CDR2 YFSETQ. This chain's CDR3 is CASSSPGQENTEAFF. The CDR3 coding sequence is TGCGCCAGCAGCTCCCCGGGACAGGAGAACACTGAAGCTTTCTTT.

This chain uses TRBV29-1 with TRBJ1-5; TRBD1 agrees at 7 bases. This CDR3 is 14 amino acids long. V trimming: 4 bases; J trimming: 4 bases; junction bases outside the gene matches: 7. Germline values: CDR1 SQVTM, CDR2 ANQGSEA. This CDR3 is CSVVEGAGNQPQHF. The CDR3 region has the DNA TGCAGCGTTGTCGAGGGGGCAGGGAATCAGCCCCAGCATTTT. The full variable domain, in which reference TRBV29-1 and TRBJ1-5 provide the parts outside the CDR3, is SAVISQKPSRDICQRGTSLTIQCQVDSQVTMMFWYRQQPGQSLTLIATANQGSEATYESGFVIDKFPISRPNLTFSTLTVSNMSPEDSSIYLCSVVEGAGNQPQHFGDGTRLSIL.

V usage is TRBV28 and J usage is TRBJ2-7, with D maybe TRBD2 (6 bases). The CDR3 sequence is 13 residues long. Germline CDR1 reads MDHEN; CDR2 reads SYDVKM. V was clipped by 3 bases and J by 9 bases, with 15 bases between them. The CDR3 bases are TGTGCCAGCAGTTTTAAGAACCGGGACTCGCAGTACTTC. Translating gives CASSFKNRDSQYF.

This chain uses TRBV19 with TRBJ2-2, with TRBD1 matching over 8 bases. This CDR3 has 14 amino acids. Trimming cost V 4 bases and J 3 bases; bases outside gene matches: 1. Germline CDR1 reads LNHDA; CDR2 reads SQIVND (reference sequence). The CDR3 bases are TGTGCCAGTAGTACGACAGGGGACACCGGGGAGCTGTTTTTT. Translating it yields CASSTTGDTGELFF.

The gene calls are TRBV10-3 and TRBJ2-2; 7 bases line up with TRBD1. The V gene end was trimmed by 7 bases and the J gene end by 7 bases; junction bases not matched to a gene: 9. The CDR3 covers 14 residues. Germline loops: CDR1 ENHRY, CDR2 SYGVKD. The CDR3 protein is CAIMQTGLGGELFF. The CDR3 nucleotides are TGTGCCATCATGCAGACAGGGTTAGGCGGGGAGCTGTTTTTT.

This clone was picked up one time. The chain links TRBV27 to TRBJ2-3; D perhaps matches TRBD2 (6 bases). V lost 9 bases, J lost 0 bases, and 13 bases lay in between. This CDR3 is 14 amino acids long. The germline V gene has CDR1 MNHEY and CDR2 SMNVEV (reference sequence). CDR3: CASSRLVSTDTQYF. The DNA of the CDR3 is TGTGCCAGTTCCCGACTAGTTAGCACAGATACGCAGTATTTT.

This clone was recorded a few times. This sequence joins TRBV2 and TRBJ2-1; TRBD2 might be the D (5 bases). The CDR3 spans 13 residues. Germline V gene data show CDR1 as SNHLY and CDR2 as FYNNEI. Deletions cut 5 bases from V and 9 bases from J, with 14 bases between. The CDR3 loop reads CASSLGEGGEQFF. The CDR3 DNA reads as TGTGCCAGCAGTCTCGGTGAGGGCGGTGAGCAGTTCTTC.